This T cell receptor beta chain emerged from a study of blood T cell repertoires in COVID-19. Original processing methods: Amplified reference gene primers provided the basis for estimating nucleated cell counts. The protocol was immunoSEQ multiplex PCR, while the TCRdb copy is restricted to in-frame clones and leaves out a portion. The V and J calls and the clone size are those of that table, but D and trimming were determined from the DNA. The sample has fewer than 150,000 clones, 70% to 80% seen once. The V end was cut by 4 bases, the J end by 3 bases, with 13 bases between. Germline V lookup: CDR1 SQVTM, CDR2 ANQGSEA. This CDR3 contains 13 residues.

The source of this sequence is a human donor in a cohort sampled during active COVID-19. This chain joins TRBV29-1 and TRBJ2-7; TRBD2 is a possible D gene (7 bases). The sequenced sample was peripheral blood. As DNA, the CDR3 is TGCAGCGTTGCGGGGGGCAGGCGCTACGAGCAGTACTTC. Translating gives CSVAGGRRYEQYF.